This T cell receptor (beta chain) comes out of a study of T cell changes during pregnancy in multiple sclerosis. This clone was seen just once. Clones were sequenced by immunoSEQ multiplex PCR, and TCRdb holds only the in-frame ones, with some missing. Here the sample spans tens of thousands of clones, more than 85% being singletons. The receptor was isolated from a female donor in good health, enrolled as a control in a pregnancy study. The sequenced sample was CD4+ T cells from peripheral blood mononuclear cells, obtained in the third trimester of pregnancy.

This CDR3 reads CASSKRTSGGPLTSTDTQYF. CDR3 nucleotides: TGTGCCAGCAGCAAAAGGACTAGCGGGGGGCCTCTAACTAGCACAGATACGCAGTATTTT. The chain has TRBV27 and TRBJ2-3; 14 bases align to TRBD2. The germline CDR1 and CDR2 sequences are MNHEY and SMNVEV (reference sequence). The CDR3 runs 20 residues. V shed 6 bases, J shed 0 bases, and the junction held 14 bases outside the gene matches.